This T cell receptor beta chain is drawn from a study of CD8+ T cells in alopecia areata. CDR1 and CDR2 from the germline V gene are MNHEY and SMNVEV (reference sequence). The CDR3 extends over 15 amino acids. J gave up 5 bases and V 5 bases, and 11 bases lay outside the gene matches. The treatment denotes: oral pan-JAK inhibitor, 5-10 mg twice daily. Extracted RNA was reverse transcribed, and the resulting cDNA served as sequencing template. Clones were sequenced by immunoSEQ multiplex PCR, and TCRdb holds only the in-frame ones, with some missing. The table records 95,000 to 100,000 clones, about 64% of them present only once.

The receptor comes from a human donor with alopecia areata. The rearrangement uses TRBV27 and TRBJ1-2; 7 positions match TRBD1. Sequences were derived from CD8+ T cells sorted from blood, sampled at week 4, from a patient treated with tofacitinib. The CDR3 region is CASSQQQGHLYGYTF. CDR3 nucleotide sequence: TGTGCCAGCAGTCAACAACAGGGGCACCTTTATGGCTACACCTTC.